This T cell receptor (beta chain) was captured in a study of T cells after yellow fever vaccination. Study-level points and caveats: Subsequent to the booster, the majority of primary-vaccination clones reappeared (approximately 95% CD4, 70% to 90% CD8).

TCRdb redid the calling of the 5' RACE reads with MiXCR, one entry per CDR3 protein. The profile shows some 96,000 distinct CDR3 sequences, about 8.4% of them singletons. This clonotype was seen more than once but under ten times. CDR3 length equals 15 residues. Trimming removed 1 base from V and 8 bases from J, with 17 bases in between. This specimen consisted of CD8+ T cells not binding an NS4B(214-222) dextramer, sorted from PBMCs, obtained more than 14 days after the first yellow fever vaccination. The V gene is TRBV12-3 or TRBV12-4, the J gene TRBJ1-2; possible D gene TRBD1, 6 bases. The clonotype originates from a man aged 18 to 29 who received the YFV17D yellow fever vaccine. For the CDR3, the DNA is TGTGCCAGCAGTTTAGGAGGGACATTCCGGGGAGGCTACACCTTC. It yields the protein CASSLGGTFRGGYTF.